Presented here are 30 T cell receptor beta chains from one specimen sequenced in a study of PD-1 blockade in classical Hodgkin lymphoma. Sequencing used immunoSEQ multiplex PCR; TCRdb keeps in-frame clones, though not all of them. In the table there are tens of thousands of clones, 71% of which are singletons. All trial patients relapsed after autologous stem cell transplantation. The sequencing here drew on peripheral blood mononuclear cells (PBMCs), taken before the second cycle of nivolumab. All receptors come from a human donor with classical Hodgkin lymphoma.

The chain combines TRBV28 with TRBJ1-1; 9 nucleotides line up with TRBD1. CDR3 size: 15 residues. V lost 6 bases to trimming and J lost 5 bases; unmatched junction nucleotides: 10. Germline lookup yields CDR1 MDHEN and CDR2 SYDVKM. CDR3 sequence: CASRFRQGDATEAFF. The DNA of the CDR3 is TGTGCCAGCAGATTTAGACAGGGGGATGCGACTGAAGCTTTCTTT.

This chain uses TRBV7-8 with TRBJ1-1; D unresolved. The V end lost 5 bases, the J end lost 0 bases, and 19 bases lay between the germline ends. Germline CDR1 and CDR2: SGHVS and FQNEAQ. The CDR3 runs 17 residues. CDR3 residues: CASSPPYGQSLNTEAFF. In DNA, the CDR3 is TGTGCCAGCAGCCCACCGTACGGGCAGTCTTTGAACACTGAAGCTTTCTTT.

By share, this clone counts as medium-sized (0.01 to 0.1%). The chain couples TRBV5-8 to TRBJ1-6; the D is unclear. CDR3 length: 18 residues. Trimming shortened V by 5 bases and J by 0 bases, and 18 bases separated the two germline ends. Germline V gives CDR1 SGHTS, CDR2 YDEGEE. The CDR3 nucleotides read TGTGCCAGCAGTAGCACTACCCAGGCCAGCTCCTATAATTCACCCCTCCACTTT. Its protein product is CASSSTTQASSYNSPLHF.

The rearrangement links TRBV6-5 to TRBJ1-3; TRBD1 matches 8 bases. Trimming at V came to 4 bases and at J to 2 bases, leaving 4 bases not matched to a gene. This CDR3 is 15 amino acids long. The V gene's germline CDR1 is MNHEY and CDR2 SVGAGI. CDR3 in amino acids: CASSFTGGTGNTIYF. The DNA for the CDR3 is TGTGCCAGCAGTTTTACAGGGGGGACTGGAAACACCATATATTTT.

This chain connects TRBV9 to TRBJ2-7; the D gene could be TRBD1 or TRBD2 (5 bases each). V lost 2 bases and J lost 2, with 14 bases in between. CDR3 length: 15 residues. The germline gives CDR1 SGDLS, CDR2 YYNGEE. The CDR3 loop is CASSVGTAVTYEQYF. DNA for the CDR3: TGTGCCAGCAGCGTCGGGACCGCAGTCACCTACGAGCAGTACTTC.

The gene calls are TRBV6-6 and TRBJ2-1; TRBD2 might be the D (5 bases). CDR1 is MNHNY and CDR2 is SVGAGI in the germline V gene (reference sequence). The V and J ends lost 9 bases and 9 bases respectively, with 12 bases between them. CDR3 length: 11 amino acids. The CDR3 DNA follows: TGTGCCAGTAGCGCCGGAATTGAGCAGTTCTTC. Its translation is CASSAGIEQFF.

The rearrangement links TRBV11-2 to TRBJ1-5; D not resolved. Trimming left V 3 bases short and J 2 bases short, with 5 bases between. This CDR3 has 13 amino acids. Germline CDR1 reads SGHAT; CDR2 reads FQNNGV. The CDR3 reads CASSFGGNQPQHF. The CDR3 nucleotides read TGTGCCAGCAGCTTCGGAGGCAATCAGCCCCAGCATTTT.

The table lists this clone with a few counts. The CDR3 DNA is TGTGCCAGCAGCGTAGTAGCGGGGGCCACAGATACGCAGTATTTT. It encodes CASSVVAGATDTQYF. V is TRBV9 and J is TRBJ2-3, with 9 bases identical to TRBD2. The trim removed 0 bases at V and 2 bases at J, leaving 1 base unmatched. The CDR3 has 15 residues. Germline lookup yields CDR1 SGDLS and CDR2 YYNGEE.

The chain links TRBV6-6 to TRBJ1-2, with 9 bases lining up with TRBD1. This CDR3 spans 15 amino acids. V lost 0 bases to trimming and J lost 7 bases; unmatched junction nucleotides: 6. Per the germline V gene, CDR1 is MNHNY and CDR2 is SVGAGI (reference sequence). The CDR3 reads CASSYSGQGVPGYTF. The CDR3 DNA reads TGTGCCAGCAGTTACTCGGGACAGGGCGTTCCTGGCTACACCTTC.

This clone appeared a single time. This chain links TRBV5-1 with TRBJ2-7; a possible D gene is TRBD1 (5 bases). CDR1 and CDR2 from the germline V gene are SGHRS and YFSETQ. V was cut by 4 bases and J by 2 bases, with 19 bases left in between. The CDR3 has 16 amino acids. DNA of the CDR3: TGCGCCAGCAGCGAGTTGACAGATACCGTTACCTACGAGCAGTACTTC. It translates to CASSELTDTVTYEQYF.

This sequence joins TRBV27 and TRBJ2-1; D tentatively fits TRBD1 or TRBD2 (5 bases each). The V end was cut by 5 bases, the J end by 5 bases, with 13 bases between. Germline V gene data show CDR1 as MNHEY and CDR2 as SMNVEV (reference sequence). The CDR3 consists of 14 residues. The CDR3 reads CASSPGTTNNEQFF. The CDR3 DNA is TGTGCCAGCAGTCCCGGGACGACCAACAATGAGCAGTTCTTC.

The rearrangement uses TRBV6-6 and TRBJ2-3; 9 bases line up with TRBD2. After removal of 5 bases from V and 14 bases from J, the junction contained 8 bases not matched to a gene. Germline CDR1 and CDR2: MNHNY and SVGAGI (reference sequence). This CDR3 spans 12 amino acids. CDR3 residues: CASSNGGGASYF. The CDR3 region has the DNA TGTGCCAGCAGTAACGGCGGGGGGGCCTCGTATTTT.

The V and J genes are TRBV7-2 and TRBJ2-1, with D perhaps TRBD2 (5 bases). The germline CDR1 and CDR2 sequences are SGHTA and FQGNSA. The CDR3 consists of 12 residues. Trimming shortened V by 4 bases and J by 16 bases, and 17 bases separated the two germline ends. The CDR3 DNA reads as TGTGCCAGCAGCTCCCAGGACGGGATTGGATTCTTC. It is translated as CASSSQDGIGFF.

Regarding this clone: The identical CDR3 is also encoded by other nucleotide sequences in the sample. The J gene is TRBJ1-2, the V gene TRBV4-3, with TRBD1 as a possible D gene (5 bases). The CDR3 length is 13 residues. The V end was cut by 0 bases, the J end by 5 bases, with 7 bases between. In germline, CDR1 is LGHNA, CDR2 YSLEER. The CDR3 here is CASSQEGGYGYTF. CDR3 nucleotides: TGCGCCAGCAGCCAAGAGGGGGGATATGGCTACACCTTC.

This clone was found once. The J gene is TRBJ1-1, the V gene TRBV6-1; D gene unclear. Trimming took off 3 bases at V and 1 base at J, with 9 bases between the two ends. This CDR3 comprises 14 residues. CDR1 and CDR2 (germline): MNHNS, SASEGT. CDR3 in amino acids: CASSDFDSNTEAFF. The CDR3 DNA reads as TGTGCCAGCAGTGATTTCGACTCGAACACTGAAGCTTTCTTT.

The rearrangement links TRBV5-6 to TRBJ1-3; D is perhaps TRBD1 (5 bases). V lost 3 bases and J lost 2, with 9 bases in between. Germline assignment: CDR1 SGHDT and CDR2 YYEEEE. This CDR3 comprises 14 residues. The CDR3 DNA reads TGTGCCAGCAGCTCACAGGTTACTGGAAACACCATATATTTT. Residues: CASSSQVTGNTIYF.

The V call is TRBV6-1, the J call TRBJ1-1; TRBD1 matches 8 bases. Germline V gene sequence: CDR1 MNHNS, CDR2 SASEGT. The J segment lost 1 base and the V segment lost 5 bases, leaving 3 bases of the junction unmatched. The CDR3 has 14 amino acids. CDR3 amino acids: CASSRTGPNTEAFF. CDR3 in DNA: TGTGCCAGCAGTCGGACAGGGCCGAACACTGAAGCTTTCTTT.

This clone has only a few counts. This chain joins TRBV28 and TRBJ1-3; no definite D call. CDR1 and CDR2 (germline): MDHEN, SYDVKM. CDR3 length: 16 residues. V was trimmed by 3 bases and J by 0 bases, leaving 12 bases between them. The CDR3 region has the DNA TGTGCCAGCAGTTTGAATCTTTCCCCCTCTGGAAACACCATATATTTT. Its protein is CASSLNLSPSGNTIYF.

V is TRBV7-9 and J is TRBJ2-7; D perhaps matches TRBD1 (8 bases). Germline values: CDR1 SEHNR, CDR2 FQNEAQ (reference sequence). The CDR3 length is 15 residues. Trimming took off 4 bases at V and 2 bases at J, with 15 bases between the two ends. DNA of the CDR3: TGTGCCAGCAGCTCCACAGGGGGGGGACCCTACGAGCAGTACTTC. It specifies CASSSTGGGPYEQYF.

Of note for this clone: Distinct nucleotide sequences in the sample also encode this CDR3. The rearrangement links TRBV9 to TRBJ2-3; TRBD2 aligns across 9 bases. In germline, CDR1 is SGDLS, CDR2 YYNGEE. This CDR3 comprises 15 residues. V dropped 4 bases and J dropped 2; count of bases not matched to a gene: 5. In DNA form, the CDR3 reads TGTGCCAGCAGCACAAGCGGGGGGACCACAGATACGCAGTATTTT. It codes for CASSTSGGTTDTQYF.

This clone was counted only a few times. This chain uses TRBV6-1 with TRBJ1-1; D remains unclear. The V end lost 0 bases, the J end lost 1 base, and 6 bases lay between the germline ends. The CDR3 has 14 residues. Germline V CDR1 and CDR2: MNHNS, SASEGT. The CDR3 nucleotides read TGTGCCAGCAGTGAAGCCCCACAGAACACTGAAGCTTTCTTT. It encodes CASSEAPQNTEAFF.

The chain has TRBV11-1 and TRBJ2-4; D assignment may be TRBD1 or TRBD2 (5 bases each). The CDR3 contains 14 residues. Trimming took 1 base from V and 4 from J, leaving 8 bases between them. Germline V gene data show CDR1 as SGHAT and CDR2 as FQDESV (reference sequence). The CDR3 loop reads CASSLGWGKNIQYF. The CDR3 DNA sequence: TGTGCCAGCAGCTTAGGTTGGGGGAAAAACATTCAGTACTTC.

The chain recombines TRBV28 with TRBJ2-3, with 9 bases lining up with TRBD1. V was pared by 2 bases and J by 2 bases, with 8 bases of the junction left unmatched. From germline, CDR1 is MDHEN and CDR2 SYDVKM. The CDR3 covers 17 residues. The CDR3 spells CASSLPPTGGVTDTQYF. For the CDR3, the DNA is TGTGCCAGCAGTTTACCCCCCACAGGGGGCGTCACAGATACGCAGTATTTT.

CDR3 loop: CASSPGTISNTEAFF. As DNA, the CDR3 is TGTGCCAGCTCACCCGGGACAATCTCGAACACTGAAGCTTTCTTT. The chain joins TRBV18 to TRBJ1-1; perhaps TRBD1 as D (6 bases). The V gene's germline CDR1 is KGHSH and CDR2 LQKENI. V was pared by 3 bases and J by 1 base, with 12 bases between. CDR3 length: 15 residues.

The chain couples TRBV5-6 to TRBJ2-1; D is undetermined. The ends were cut back, 3 bases at V and 15 bases at J, with 22 bases in the middle. The CDR3 runs to 14 residues. In germline, CDR1 is SGHDT, CDR2 YYEEEE. The CDR3 DNA sequence: TGTGCCAGCAGCTCCCCCACTGAAGTGTATGGTTTGTTCTTC. Its protein product is CASSSPTEVYGLFF.

By sample fraction, this clone is medium-sized (0.01 to 0.1%). The chain combines TRBV29-1 with TRBJ1-2; D is unclear. CDR1 SQVTM and CDR2 ANQGSEA come from the germline V gene. V shed 7 bases and J shed 7 bases, with 19 bases lying between them. CDR3 length: 13 amino acids. For the CDR3, the DNA is TGCAGCGGTACCCTCGACGGTGCTATTGGCTACACCTTC. Translated: CSGTLDGAIGYTF.

V gene TRBV13 combines with J gene TRBJ2-2; D remains unclear. V was trimmed by 2 bases and J by 7 bases, leaving 14 bases between them. Germline CDR1 reads PRHDT; CDR2 reads FYEKMQ (reference sequence). The CDR3 sequence is 15 residues long. The CDR3 region is CASSLWDLKGGELFF. CDR3 coding DNA: TGTGCCAGCAGCTTATGGGATCTAAAGGGCGGGGAGCTGTTTTTT.

The table lists this clone with a count of one. The chain is built from TRBV2 and TRBJ2-5; 11 bases fit TRBD2. The trim removed 6 bases at V and 2 bases at J, leaving 5 bases unmatched. There are 15 residues in the CDR3. CDR1 and CDR2 (germline): SNHLY, FYNNEI. The DNA of the CDR3 is TGTGCCAGCAGCCAACTAGCGGGGGCTCAAGAGACCCAGTACTTC. Its protein is CASSQLAGAQETQYF.

DNA for the CDR3: TGTGCCAGCTCAGTCCCGCGGACTAGCGGGGACACAGATACGCAGTATTTT. Protein sequence: CASSVPRTSGDTDTQYF. The chain combines TRBV18 with TRBJ2-3, with 12 bases fitting TRBD2. Per the germline V gene, CDR1 is KGHSH and CDR2 is LQKENI. The CDR3 is made up of 17 amino acids. V was pared by 5 bases and J by 2 bases, with 8 bases of the junction left unmatched.

V and J are TRBV2 and TRBJ2-3; TRBD2 matches at 11 bases. The germline V gene encodes CDR1 SNHLY and CDR2 FYNNEI. Unmatched junction bases numbered 14, after V lost 7 bases and J lost 5 bases. CDR3 length equals 17 residues. Here the CDR3 DNA reads TGTGCCAGCACAGACTTCGACCTAGCGGGGGGCTTAGATACGCAGTATTTT. Its protein is CASTDFDLAGGLDTQYF.